This T cell receptor beta chain emerged from a study of T cell changes during pregnancy in multiple sclerosis. The CDR3 consists of 11 residues. Looked up from germline, CDR1 is SQVTM and CDR2 is ANQGSEA. V was pared by 2 bases and J by 3 bases, with 5 bases between. TCRdb's table, derived via immunoSEQ multiplex PCR, lists solely in-frame clones and lacks some. This table has almost 55,000 clones, 90% appearing once. The gene calls are TRBV29-1 and TRBJ2-7, with a possible D match to TRBD1 (5 bases). This TCR derives from a female donor with multiple sclerosis, enrolled in a pregnancy study. Sequenced material: CD8+ T cells from peripheral blood mononuclear cells, taken before pregnancy. The CDR3 nucleotides read TGCAGCGTTGAACAGGGCTACGAGCAGTACTTC. Translating it yields CSVEQGYEQYF.